A single sample gave rise to the 6 T cell receptor beta chains below, sequenced in a study of radiotherapy plus CTLA-4 blockade in lung cancer. The assay was immunoSEQ multiplex PCR, and TCRdb's table has in-frame clones only and misses some. The sample yields 80,000 to 100,000 clones, around 74% seen once. Sequencing used peripheral blood, obtained from a patient treated with radiotherapy plus ipilimumab. The origin of the receptors is a human donor with non-small cell lung cancer who had a partial response to radiotherapy plus ipilimumab. Some clones in this sample may be carry-over from other donors' samples.

The V gene is TRBV28, the J gene TRBJ1-3; D uncertain. The CDR3 spans 16 residues. Trimming took 0 bases from V and 0 from J, leaving 9 bases between them. CDR1 and CDR2 (germline): MDHEN, SYDVKM. Here the CDR3 reads CASSLWAGNSGNTIYF. For the CDR3, the DNA is TGTGCCAGCAGTTTATGGGCGGGGAACTCTGGAAACACCATATATTTT.

V is TRBV6-1 and J is TRBJ1-1; no reliable D call. The CDR3 spans 14 residues. CDR1 is MNHNS and CDR2 is SASEGT in the germline V gene. V lost 5 bases and J lost 1, with 11 bases in between. CDR3 residues: CASSLDSPNTEAFF. CDR3 DNA sequence: TGTGCCAGCAGTTTAGACTCACCGAACACTGAAGCTTTCTTT.

This clone was detected only a few times. The chain is built from TRBV9 and TRBJ2-7, with D possibly TRBD2 on 6 matching bases. With 4 bases removed from V and 3 bases from J, the gap between germline ends came to 11 bases. Germline CDR1 reads SGDLS; CDR2 reads YYNGEE. The CDR3 contains 13 residues. The CDR3 protein is CASSPGRGYEQYF. CDR3 nucleotides: TGTGCCAGCAGCCCCGGGCGGGGCTACGAGCAGTACTTC.

The V gene is TRBV28, the J gene TRBJ2-7; possible D gene TRBD1, 6 bases. V was cut by 6 bases and J by 6 bases, with 21 bases left in between. The germline CDR1 and CDR2 sequences are MDHEN and SYDVKM. This CDR3 region has 15 residues. Here the CDR3 reads CASRKRDTLFPEQYF. The CDR3 region has the DNA TGTGCCAGCAGAAAACGGGACACCCTGTTCCCCGAGCAGTACTTC.

The chain recombines TRBV6-1 with TRBJ1-1, with 10 positions matching TRBD1. The CDR3 is 14 residues long. The ends lost 8 bases at V and 1 base at J; junction bases unmatched: 4. Germline CDR1 MNHNS, CDR2 SASEGT. In DNA form, the CDR3 reads TGTGCCAGCGGGAGACAGGGGGCGAACACTGAAGCTTTCTTT. This gives the protein CASGRQGANTEAFF.

Sample share makes this clone medium-sized (0.01 to 0.1%). V is TRBV6-5 and J is TRBJ1-5; D is unclear. The germline V and J ends were trimmed by 3 bases and 4 bases, with 10 bases remaining between them. The germline CDR1 and CDR2 sequences are MNHEY and SVGAGI. This CDR3 is 14 amino acids long. The DNA of the CDR3 is TGTGCCAGCAGTTATTTCCAGACAAATCAGCCCCAGCATTTT. This translates into CASSYFQTNQPQHF.